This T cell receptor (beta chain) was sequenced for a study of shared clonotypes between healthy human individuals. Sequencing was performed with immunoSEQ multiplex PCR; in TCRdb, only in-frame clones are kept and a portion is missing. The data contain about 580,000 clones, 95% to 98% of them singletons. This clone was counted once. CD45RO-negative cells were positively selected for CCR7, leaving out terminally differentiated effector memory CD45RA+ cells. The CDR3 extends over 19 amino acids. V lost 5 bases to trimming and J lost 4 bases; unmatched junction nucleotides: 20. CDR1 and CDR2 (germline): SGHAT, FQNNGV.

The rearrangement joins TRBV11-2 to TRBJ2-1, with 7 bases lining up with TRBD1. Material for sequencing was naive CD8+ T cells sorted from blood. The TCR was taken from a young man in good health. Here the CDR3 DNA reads TGTGCCAGCAGCGTAATAGACAGGGCGGATCTCGCTTCTTACAATGAGCAGTTCTTC. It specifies CASSVIDRADLASYNEQFF.